This T cell receptor beta chain emerged from a study of blood T cell repertoires in COVID-19. Germline V gene sequence: CDR1 SGHNT, CDR2 YENEEA. CDR3 length equals 17 residues. V lost 5 bases, J lost 4 bases, and 13 bases stayed unmatched. Sequenced by immunoSEQ multiplex PCR; TCRdb stores in-frame clones only, minus some. The table records roughly 300,000 clones, 86% of them present only once. The TCR comes from a woman between 50 and 59 years old with acute or convalescent COVID-19. Sequencing was done on a sample of peripheral blood. The chain recombines TRBV11-3 with TRBJ2-2, with 7 bases that match TRBD2. For the CDR3, the DNA is TGTGCCAGCAGCGCGCCATTTGAGGGGAGGGCCACCGGGGAGCTGTTTTTT. Translation gives CASSAPFEGRATGELFF.